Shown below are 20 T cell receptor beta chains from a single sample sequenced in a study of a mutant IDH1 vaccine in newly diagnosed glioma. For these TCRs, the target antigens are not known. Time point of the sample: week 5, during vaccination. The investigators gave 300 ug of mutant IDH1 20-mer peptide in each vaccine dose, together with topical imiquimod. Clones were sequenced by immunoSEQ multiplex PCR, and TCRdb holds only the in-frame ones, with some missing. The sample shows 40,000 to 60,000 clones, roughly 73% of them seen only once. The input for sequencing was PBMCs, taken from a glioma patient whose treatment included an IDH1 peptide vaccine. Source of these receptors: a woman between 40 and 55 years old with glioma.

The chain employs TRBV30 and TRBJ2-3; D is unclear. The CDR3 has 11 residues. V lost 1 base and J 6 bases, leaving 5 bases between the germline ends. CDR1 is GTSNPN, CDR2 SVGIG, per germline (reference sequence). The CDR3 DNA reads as TGTGCCTGGAGTGAGGTGGATACGCAGTATTTT. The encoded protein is CAWSEVDTQYF.

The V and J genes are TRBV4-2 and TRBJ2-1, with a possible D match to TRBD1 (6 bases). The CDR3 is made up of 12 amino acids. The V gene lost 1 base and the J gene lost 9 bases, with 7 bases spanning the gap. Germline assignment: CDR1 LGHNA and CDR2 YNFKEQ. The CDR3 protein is CASSQGGGEQFF. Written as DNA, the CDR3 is TGTGCCAGCAGCCAAGGAGGGGGTGAGCAGTTCTTC.

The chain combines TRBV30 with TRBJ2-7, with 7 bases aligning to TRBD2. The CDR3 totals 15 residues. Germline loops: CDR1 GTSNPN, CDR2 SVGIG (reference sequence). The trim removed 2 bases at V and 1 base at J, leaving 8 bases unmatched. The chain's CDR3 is CAWSLSREGSYEQYF. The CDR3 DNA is TGTGCCTGGAGTTTATCCAGGGAGGGATCCTACGAGCAGTACTTC.

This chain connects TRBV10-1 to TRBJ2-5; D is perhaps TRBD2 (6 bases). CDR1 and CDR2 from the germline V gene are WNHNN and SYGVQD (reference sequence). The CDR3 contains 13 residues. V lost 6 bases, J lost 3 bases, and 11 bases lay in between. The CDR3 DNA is TGCGCCAGCAGCCGGGACTCGAAAGAGACCCAGTACTTC. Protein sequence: CASSRDSKETQYF.

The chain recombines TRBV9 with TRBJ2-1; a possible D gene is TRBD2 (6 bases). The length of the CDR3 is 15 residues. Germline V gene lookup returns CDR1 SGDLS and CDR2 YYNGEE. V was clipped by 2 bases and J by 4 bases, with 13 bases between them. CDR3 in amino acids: CASSVDGGLYNEQFF. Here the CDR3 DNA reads TGTGCCAGCAGCGTGGACGGGGGTCTGTACAATGAGCAGTTCTTC.

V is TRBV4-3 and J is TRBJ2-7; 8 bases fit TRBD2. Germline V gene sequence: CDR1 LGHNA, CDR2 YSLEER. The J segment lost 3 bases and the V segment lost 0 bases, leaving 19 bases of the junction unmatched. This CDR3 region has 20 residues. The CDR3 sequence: CASSQELNRGGLHRSYEQYF. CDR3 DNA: TGCGCCAGCAGCCAAGAACTCAACCGGGGGGGCCTCCATAGAAGCTACGAGCAGTACTTC.

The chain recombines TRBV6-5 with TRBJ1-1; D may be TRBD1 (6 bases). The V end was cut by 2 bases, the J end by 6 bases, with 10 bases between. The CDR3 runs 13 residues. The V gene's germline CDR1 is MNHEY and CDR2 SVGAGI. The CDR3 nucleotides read TGTGCCAGCAGTTACGGGGGGGGCTCTGAAGCTTTCTTT. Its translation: CASSYGGGSEAFF.

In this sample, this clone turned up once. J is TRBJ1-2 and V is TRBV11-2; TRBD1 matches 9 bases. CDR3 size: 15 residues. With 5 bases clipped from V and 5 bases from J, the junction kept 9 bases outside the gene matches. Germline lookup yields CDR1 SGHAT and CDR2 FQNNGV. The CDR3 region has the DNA TGTGCCAGCAGCCGCGACGACAGGGGGGGATATGGCTACACCTTC. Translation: CASSRDDRGGYGYTF.

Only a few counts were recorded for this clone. The CDR3 DNA is TGTGCCAGTAGTAGGGGGGTCCCAGATACGCAGTATTTT. It is translated as CASSRGVPDTQYF. The chain recombines TRBV19 with TRBJ2-3; D is possibly TRBD2 (6 bases). Trimming took 4 bases from V and 4 from J, leaving 9 bases between them. CDR1 and CDR2 from the germline V gene are LNHDA and SQIVND (reference sequence). This CDR3 is built from 13 residues.

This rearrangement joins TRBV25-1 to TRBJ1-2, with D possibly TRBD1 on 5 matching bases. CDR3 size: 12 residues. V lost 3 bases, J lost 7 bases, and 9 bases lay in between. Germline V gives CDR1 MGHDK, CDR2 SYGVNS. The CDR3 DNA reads TGTGCCAGCAGTGATAACAGGAGTGGCTACACCTTC. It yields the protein CASSDNRSGYTF.

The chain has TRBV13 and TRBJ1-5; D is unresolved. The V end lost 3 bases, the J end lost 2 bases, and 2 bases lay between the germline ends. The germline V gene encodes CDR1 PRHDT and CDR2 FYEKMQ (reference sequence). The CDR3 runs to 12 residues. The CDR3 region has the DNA TGTGCCAGCAGCTTCGGCAATCAGCCCCAGCATTTT. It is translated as CASSFGNQPQHF.

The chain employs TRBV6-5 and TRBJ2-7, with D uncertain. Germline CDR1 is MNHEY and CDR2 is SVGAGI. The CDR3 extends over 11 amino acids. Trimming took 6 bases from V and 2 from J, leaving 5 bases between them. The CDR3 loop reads CASRSPYEQYF. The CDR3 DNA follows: TGTGCCAGCAGGAGCCCCTACGAGCAGTACTTC.

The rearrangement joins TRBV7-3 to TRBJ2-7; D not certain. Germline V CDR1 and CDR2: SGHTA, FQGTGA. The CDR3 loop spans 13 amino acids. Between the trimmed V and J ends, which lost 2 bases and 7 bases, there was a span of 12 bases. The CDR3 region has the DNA TGTGCCAGCAGCTTAGAAGCCCCCAGGGAGCAGTACTTC. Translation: CASSLEAPREQYF.

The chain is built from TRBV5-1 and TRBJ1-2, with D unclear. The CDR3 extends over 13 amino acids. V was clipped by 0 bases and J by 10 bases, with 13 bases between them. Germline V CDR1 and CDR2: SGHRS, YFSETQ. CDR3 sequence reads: CASSLAGDIAYTF. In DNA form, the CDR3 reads TGCGCCAGCAGCTTGGCCGGTGACATCGCCTACACCTTC. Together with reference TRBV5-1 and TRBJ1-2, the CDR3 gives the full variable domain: KAGVTQTPRYLIKTRGQQVTLSCSPISGHRSVSWYQQTPGQGLQFLFEYFSETQRNKGNFPGRFSGRQFSNSRSEMNVSTLELGDSALYLCASSLAGDIAYTFGSGTRLTVV.

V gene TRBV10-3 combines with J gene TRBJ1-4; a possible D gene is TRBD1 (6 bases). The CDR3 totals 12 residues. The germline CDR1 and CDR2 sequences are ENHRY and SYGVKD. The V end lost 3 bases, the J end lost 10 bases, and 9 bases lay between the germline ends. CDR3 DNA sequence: TGTGCCATCAGTGACACAGGGATAAAACTGTTTTTT. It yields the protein CAISDTGIKLFF.

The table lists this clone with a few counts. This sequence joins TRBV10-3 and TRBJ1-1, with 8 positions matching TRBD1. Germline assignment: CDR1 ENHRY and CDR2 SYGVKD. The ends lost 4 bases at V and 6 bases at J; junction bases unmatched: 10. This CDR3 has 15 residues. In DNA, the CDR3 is TGTGCCATCAGTGGCCCGACAGGGGAGAGGTCTGAAGCTTTCTTT. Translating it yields CAISGPTGERSEAFF.

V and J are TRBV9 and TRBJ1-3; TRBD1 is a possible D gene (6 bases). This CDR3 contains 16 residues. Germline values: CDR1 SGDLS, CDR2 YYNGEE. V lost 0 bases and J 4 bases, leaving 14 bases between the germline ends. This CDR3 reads CASSVASRGGGNTIYF. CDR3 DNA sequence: TGTGCCAGCAGCGTAGCTTCGAGGGGGGGAGGAAACACCATATATTTT.

CDR3 loop: CASSQDGTGVSYNSPLHF. The DNA for the CDR3 is TGTGCCAGCAGCCAAGATGGAACAGGGGTCTCCTATAATTCACCCCTCCACTTT. This sequence joins TRBV4-2 and TRBJ1-6, with TRBD1 identical over 7 bases. Unmatched junction bases numbered 5, after V lost 0 bases and J lost 0 bases. CDR1 is LGHNA and CDR2 is YNFKEQ in the germline V gene. The CDR3 runs to 18 residues.

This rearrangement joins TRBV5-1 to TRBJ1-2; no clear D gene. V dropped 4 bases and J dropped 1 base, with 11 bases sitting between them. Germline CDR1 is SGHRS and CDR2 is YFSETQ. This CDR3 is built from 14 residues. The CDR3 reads CASSPETLNYGYTF. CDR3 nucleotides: TGCGCCAGCAGCCCGGAGACCCTTAACTATGGCTACACCTTC.

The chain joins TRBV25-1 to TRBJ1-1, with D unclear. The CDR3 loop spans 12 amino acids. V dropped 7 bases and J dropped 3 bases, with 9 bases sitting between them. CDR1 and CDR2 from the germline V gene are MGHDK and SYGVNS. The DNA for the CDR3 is TGTGCCAGCACGGAGGGTTACACTGAAGCTTTCTTT. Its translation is CASTEGYTEAFF.